One and the same sample provided the 17 T cell receptor beta chains below, sequenced in a study of cytomegalovirus exposure and HLA in healthy donors. Only in-frame clones appear in the TCRdb table, and some are missing; sequencing was by immunoSEQ multiplex PCR. The table lists around 220,000 clones, approximately 88% of them singletons. Material: PBMCs. Every receptor here comes from a woman in her thirties in good health and CMV-seropositive.

V gene TRBV12-5 combines with J gene TRBJ2-3; unclear D gene. Germline-derived CDR1 and CDR2 are LGHNT and FRNRAP. Trimming cost V 7 bases and J 6 bases, with 11 bases left between them. CDR3 length equals 12 residues. The CDR3 DNA follows: TGTGCTAGTGCCCTGATGGGGGATACGCAGTATTTT. This codes for CASALMGDTQYF.

The chain carries TRBV27 and TRBJ1-2; the D gene is possibly TRBD1 (5 bases). The CDR3 extends over 13 amino acids. From germline, CDR1 is MNHEY and CDR2 SMNVEV (reference sequence). The V and J ends lost 5 bases and 6 bases respectively, with 13 bases between them. The DNA for the CDR3 is TGTGCCAGCAGTCCACCGTCGGGGGATGGCTACACCTTC. Amino acid sequence: CASSPPSGDGYTF.

CDR3 region: CASSLAGQGADEQFF. The CDR3 bases are TGTGCCAGCAGCTTGGCGGGACAGGGGGCTGATGAGCAGTTCTTC. The chain carries TRBV5-6 and TRBJ2-1, with 12 bases fitting TRBD1. CDR3 length: 15 amino acids. CDR1 is SGHDT and CDR2 is YYEEEE in the germline V gene. The V and J ends lost 0 bases and 8 bases, in that order; junction bases with no gene match: 3.

The CDR3 is CASSYQGTEETQYF. Here the CDR3 DNA reads TGCGCCAGCAGCTACCAAGGGACAGAAGAGACCCAGTACTTC. The chain couples TRBV5-1 to TRBJ2-5, with 7 bases identical to TRBD1. Germline V gene sequence: CDR1 SGHRS, CDR2 YFSETQ. The CDR3 extends over 14 amino acids. V was clipped by 3 bases and J by 3 bases; unmatched bases: 5. The full variable domain, in which reference TRBV5-1 and TRBJ2-5 provide the parts outside the CDR3, is KAGVTQTPRYLIKTRGQQVTLSCSPISGHRSVSWYQQTPGQGLQFLFEYFSETQRNKGNFPGRFSGRQFSNSRSEMNVSTLELGDSALYLCASSYQGTEETQYFGPGTRLLVL.

The V gene is TRBV27, the J gene TRBJ1-1; no clear D gene. Trimming left V 4 bases short and J 1 base short, with 7 bases between. The germline V gene has CDR1 MNHEY and CDR2 SMNVEV (reference sequence). The CDR3 length is 13 residues. CDR3: CASSYGPNTEAFF. The DNA of the CDR3 is TGTGCCAGCAGTTATGGGCCGAACACTGAAGCTTTCTTT.

This rearrangement joins TRBV25-1 to TRBJ2-7; TRBD1 might be the D (6 bases). Germline V CDR1 and CDR2: MGHDK, SYGVNS. This CDR3 has 15 residues. The germline V and J ends were trimmed by 3 bases and 4 bases, with 16 bases remaining between them. The chain's CDR3 is CASSDGAGVRYEQYF. The CDR3 region has the DNA TGTGCCAGCAGTGACGGGGCAGGGGTGAGGTACGAGCAGTACTTC.

This chain connects TRBV7-9 to TRBJ2-7; D is perhaps TRBD1 (6 bases). This CDR3 has 15 amino acids. CDR1 and CDR2 (germline): SEHNR, FQNEAQ (reference sequence). The V gene lost 5 bases and the J gene lost 5 bases, with 19 bases spanning the gap. For the CDR3, the DNA is TGTGCCAGCAGCGCTTCCAGGGGCAGGGCGCACGAGCAGTACTTC. Translating it yields CASSASRGRAHEQYF.

The J gene is TRBJ2-7, the V gene TRBV5-1; D may be TRBD1 (5 bases). Germline V gene lookup returns CDR1 SGHRS and CDR2 YFSETQ. V shed 5 bases and J shed 7 bases, with 16 bases lying between them. The CDR3 totals 13 residues. DNA of the CDR3: TGCGCCAGCAGAATCAGGGTAGGAAGGGAGCAGTACTTC. Translation gives CASRIRVGREQYF.

This chain links TRBV4-3 with TRBJ2-3; 9 nucleotides match TRBD1. V lost 4 bases and J lost 3; bases outside the gene matches: 5. There are 15 residues in the CDR3. Looked up from germline, CDR1 is LGHNA and CDR2 is YSLEER. The CDR3 is CASSLTGGRTDTQYF. In nucleotides, the CDR3 is TGCGCCAGCAGCCTTACAGGGGGCCGGACAGATACGCAGTATTTT.

There are a few counts of this clone. This chain connects TRBV6-5 to TRBJ2-7; D is possibly TRBD1 (6 bases). The CDR3 sequence is 12 residues long. V lost 5 bases and J 5 bases, leaving 10 bases between the germline ends. Germline CDR1 reads MNHEY; CDR2 reads SVGAGI. The CDR3 loop reads CASSRTADEQYF. CDR3 DNA sequence: TGTGCCAGCAGTCGGACAGCGGACGAGCAGTACTTC.

As DNA, the CDR3 is TGCAGCGTTGAACCAGGGCTGACAGATACGCAGTATTTT. Protein product: CSVEPGLTDTQYF. This rearrangement joins TRBV29-1 to TRBJ2-3; weak D call: TRBD1 (5 bases). This CDR3 has 13 amino acids. The germline V gene has CDR1 SQVTM and CDR2 ANQGSEA. The ends were cut back, 2 bases at V and 3 bases at J, with 9 bases in the middle.

The rearrangement uses TRBV11-2 and TRBJ1-2; D unresolved. This CDR3 comprises 14 residues. Deletions cut 7 bases from V and 10 bases from J, with 22 bases between. Germline CDR1 and CDR2: SGHAT and FQNNGV. Written as DNA, the CDR3 is TGTGCCAGCAACCCAGGATTTGAGGGTTCAGACTACACCTTC. Amino acids: CASNPGFEGSDYTF.

This chain connects TRBV4-3 to TRBJ2-2; D could derive from TRBD1 or TRBD2 (6 bases each). The CDR3 has 19 amino acids. V shed 0 bases and J shed 3 bases, with 20 bases lying between them. Germline values: CDR1 LGHNA, CDR2 YSLEER. CDR3 coding DNA: TGCGCCAGCAGCCAAGATCGTGGATTAGGGGGGCGGGACACCGGGGAGCTGTTTTTT. Translating gives CASSQDRGLGGRDTGELFF.

CDR3 in DNA: TGTGCCAGCAGTTCCGAGCGCTCTGGGGCCAACGTCCTGACTTTC. Amino acid sequence: CASSSERSGANVLTF. This chain links TRBV28 with TRBJ2-6; D is unclear. CDR3 length equals 15 residues. Trimming stripped 4 bases from V and 0 bases from J, with 7 bases between. CDR1 and CDR2 (germline): MDHEN, SYDVKM.

The rearrangement links TRBV28 to TRBJ1-4; 7 bases align to TRBD1. The CDR3 spans 15 residues. The germline gives CDR1 MDHEN, CDR2 SYDVKM. The V segment lost 5 bases and the J segment 3 bases; nucleotides outside the gene matches: 6. CDR3 residues: CASSTYRGSNEKLFF. The DNA for the CDR3 is TGTGCCAGCAGTACCTACAGGGGCTCTAATGAAAAACTGTTTTTT. Full variable domain (outside the CDR3, taken from reference TRBV28 and TRBJ1-4): DVKVTQSSRYLVKRTGEKVFLECVQDMDHENMFWYRQDPGLGLRLIYFSYDVKMKEKGDIPEGYSVSREKKERFSLILESASTNQTSMYLCASSTYRGSNEKLFFGSGTQLSVL.

The chain recombines TRBV25-1 with TRBJ2-7, with TRBD1 identical over 7 bases. Germline trimming cut 2 bases from V and 2 bases from J; bases unmatched to any gene: 9. CDR3 length: 16 amino acids. Per the germline V gene, CDR1 is MGHDK and CDR2 is SYGVNS. The CDR3 sequence: CASSEIWTGRTYEQYF. DNA of the CDR3: TGTGCCAGCAGTGAAATTTGGACAGGAAGAACCTACGAGCAGTACTTC.

The chain carries TRBV27 and TRBJ1-2; D is uncertain. V lost 5 bases and J 7 bases, leaving 11 bases between the germline ends. Germline lookup yields CDR1 MNHEY and CDR2 SMNVEV (reference sequence). The CDR3 runs 12 residues. The DNA for the CDR3 is TGTGCCAGCAGTCCTCTCGGACGTGGCTACACCTTC. It specifies CASSPLGRGYTF.